This entry features one TCR beta chain sequence. The data stem from a study of monozygotic twins with inflammatory bowel disease. UMIs containing a 6-nucleotide sample barcode were added via template switching. TCRdb re-called the 5' RACE reads; every CDR3 protein appears as one record, without DNA. This table holds some 210,000 distinct CDR3 sequences. Sequencing input: blood. The TCR originated in a human donor with ulcerative colitis or Crohn's disease, or a healthy co-twin of an affected twin (not recorded which).

This CDR3 reads CASRPNTGNTIYF. The chain employs TRBV12-3 or TRBV12-4 and TRBJ1-3. This CDR3 comprises 13 residues.